This is a list of T cell receptor beta chains from one sample in a study of shared clonotypes between healthy human individuals. Repertoires were generated with immunoSEQ multiplex PCR, while TCRdb's copy carries only in-frame clones and drops some. The sample consists of a few million clones, around nine tenths of them appearing once. The material sequenced was naive CD4+ T cells sorted from blood. The receptors shown here come from a man aged 18 to 35 in good health. Both conserved end residues are part of each CDR3. Each record gives: J gene, clone size, V gene, D gene, CDR3 DNA, CDR3 protein. D genes are given only for firm matches. Not every row has a clone size; where given, it reads once, few, many or a size class.

TRBJ1-3 NA TRBV4-1 NA TGCGCCAGCAGCCAAGATCTTCCACTCTCTGGAAACACCATATATTTT CASSQDLPLSGNTIYF
TRBJ1-4 NA TRBV7-9 NA TGTGCCAGCAGCTCACCTGGGGGAGAAAAACTGTTTTTT CASSSPGGEKLFF
TRBJ2-7 NA TRBV29-1 NA TGCAGCGTTGAGGGTCGGAACGAGCAGTACTTC CSVEGRNEQYF
TRBJ2-3 NA TRBV28 NA TGTGCCAGCGCGCTTCTCACAGATACGCAGTATTTT CASALLTDTQYF
TRBJ2-3 NA TRBV2 NA TGTGCCAGCAACGGCGGCGGGGATACGCAGTATTTT CASNGGGDTQYF
TRBJ2-5 NA TRBV4-3 NA TGCGCCAGCAGCCAAGGTTTAGGGAAGCAACAAGAGACCCAGTACTTC CASSQGLGKQQETQYF
TRBJ1-4 NA TRBV18 TRBD1 TGTGCCAGCTCATCAGAGGGGACAGGGAGCGAAAAACTGTTTTTT CASSSEGTGSEKLFF
TRBJ2-7 NA TRBV19 NA TGTGCCAGTAGTATCAGGGACGGGTACGAGCAGTACTTC CASSIRDGYEQYF
TRBJ2-3 few TRBV20-1 NA TGCAGCGGCAGGGTCACAGATACGCAGTATTTT CSGRVTDTQYF
TRBJ2-1 NA TRBV27 TRBD2 TGTGCCAGCAGCCTAGCGGGAGGACTTGGTGAGCAGTTCTTC CASSLAGGLGEQFF
TRBJ2-7 NA TRBV7-2 NA TGTGCCAGCAGCCCCGAGGCAGGGCGGTACGAGCAGTACTTC CASSPEAGRYEQYF
TRBJ1-1 NA TRBV6-6 TRBD1 TGTGCCAGCAGCGGCCGGGACAGGGGGCCGAAAGCTTTCTTT CASSGRDRGPKAFF
TRBJ2-7 NA TRBV19 TRBD2 TGTGCCAGTAGTATCGGGGCGACTAGCGGTTTCTACGAGCAGTACTTC CASSIGATSGFYEQYF
TRBJ2-1 NA TRBV19 TRBD2 TGTGCCAGTAGTCCTTTGACTAGCGGGGGCTACAATGAGCAGTTCTTC CASSPLTSGGYNEQFF
TRBJ2-2 few TRBV7-6 NA TGTGCCAGCAGAGAGGGAGCCGTACTGAACACCGGGGAGCTGTTTTTT CASREGAVLNTGELFF
TRBJ1-2 once TRBV5-1 TRBD1 TGCGCCAGCAGCTCGGCCGGGACAGGGTCTCTCGGCTACACCTTC CASSSAGTGSLGYTF
TRBJ1-1 NA TRBV6-6 NA TGTGCCAGCAGGCTACAGGGAACTGAAGCTTTCTTT CASRLQGTEAFF
TRBJ2-2 NA TRBV9 TRBD2 TGTGCCAGCACCCCCGGGACTAGTGGAACGAACACCGGGGAGCTGTTTTTT CASTPGTSGTNTGELFF
TRBJ2-3 NA TRBV11-2 TRBD2 TGTGCCAGCAGAATAGGACTAGGCACAGATACGCAGTATTTT CASRIGLGTDTQYF
TRBJ2-7 NA TRBV6-1 NA TGTGCCAGCTCGCAAAGACCCTGGACCGAGCAGTACTTC CASSQRPWTEQYF
TRBJ2-1 NA TRBV5-6 NA TGTGCCACCTCAAGACTCTTGGGCGGAGGGTCGGGGAATGAGCAGTTCTTC CATSRLLGGGSGNEQFF
TRBJ1-6 NA TRBV5-4 TRBD1 TGTGCCAGCAGGCCCGGGACAGAGAATTCACCCCTCCACTTT CASRPGTENSPLHF
TRBJ1-6 NA TRBV11-2 NA TGTGCCAGCAGCTTAGATCAGGGGTGGAATTCACCCCTCCACTTT CASSLDQGWNSPLHF
TRBJ1-1 NA TRBV7-9 TRBD1 TGTGCCAGCAGCGCTCGACAGGGGGAAAACACTGAAGCTTTCTTT CASSARQGENTEAFF
TRBJ2-2 NA TRBV5-6 TRBD1 TGTGCCAGCAGCCCCGGGACAGGGCACCTCGGCGGGGAGCTGTTTTTT CASSPGTGHLGGELFF
TRBJ2-7 NA TRBV27 NA TGTGCCAGCAGTCCAATACATCGGAGAGGGTCCTACGAGCAGTACTTC CASSPIHRRGSYEQYF
TRBJ1-2 NA TRBV28 NA TGTGCCAGCAGTTCTACAGGGACCCAGTCGTTGCGCACCTTC CASSSTGTQSLRTF
TRBJ2-1 NA TRBV28 TRBD1 TGTGCCAGCAGAGATGGGACAGGGGGTTGGGGAAATGAGCAGTTCTTC CASRDGTGGWGNEQFF
TRBJ2-6 NA TRBV7-3 NA TGTGCCAGCAGCCCCATACCCTCTGGGGCCAACGTCCTGACTTTC CASSPIPSGANVLTF
TRBJ2-7 NA TRBV2 NA TGTGCCAGCAGTGAAGTAAGACCGGGGGCCCACGAGCAGTACTTC CASSEVRPGAHEQYF
TRBJ1-1 NA TRBV6-5 NA TGTGCCAGCAGTCGTGTAGCGAAGAACACTGAAGCTTTCTTT CASSRVAKNTEAFF
TRBJ2-2 NA TRBV28 NA TGTGCCAGCAGTCCCGGCCGGGACCACTTCACTTTGAACACCGGGGAGCTGTTTTTT CASSPGRDHFTLNTGELFF
TRBJ1-1 NA TRBV18 NA TGTGCCAGCTCACCGGTGGAGCAGGGGAGTGAAGCTTTCTTT CASSPVEQGSEAFF
TRBJ2-2 NA TRBV2 NA TGTGCCAGCAGTCCCGGACCGGGACGCCACACCGGGGAGCTGTTTTTT CASSPGPGRHTGELFF
TRBJ2-7 NA TRBV5-4 TRBD1 TGTGCCAGCAGCTCAGGGGGCTCGAGCTCCTACGAGCAGTACTTC CASSSGGSSSYEQYF
TRBJ1-1 NA TRBV2 NA TGTGCCAGCAGTGACAGGGCCATGAACACTGAAGCTTTCTTT CASSDRAMNTEAFF
TRBJ2-5 NA TRBV12-5 TRBD2 TGTGCTAGTGGGCCAGGACTAGGAGAGACCCAGTACTTC CASGPGLGETQYF
TRBJ1-2 NA TRBV7-2 TRBD1 TGTGCCAGCAGCTTAGGGACAGGGGGCAACTATGGCTACACCTTC CASSLGTGGNYGYTF